This TCR beta chain was captured in a study of T cells in localized non-small cell lung cancer. Comments on this clone: Its antigen remains unidentified.

This CDR3 contains 14 residues. V shed 8 bases and J 5 bases; nucleotides not matched to a gene: 7. The germline V gene has CDR1 MNHNY and CDR2 SVGAGI (reference sequence). TCRdb's table, derived via immunoSEQ multiplex PCR, lists solely in-frame clones and lacks some. The data show roughly 25,000 clones, with roughly 88% seen just once and around 0.99% held by the top ten. Points from the study as a whole: Peak T cell clonality was found in uninvolved adjacent lung, exceeding tumor.

The sequenced sample was peripheral blood, obtained before any cancer treatment. The receptor's source is a woman aged 35 to 69 with stage I lung adenocarcinoma. The V gene is TRBV6-6, the J gene TRBJ2-1, with 9 bases aligning to TRBD1. The CDR3 coding sequence is TGTGCCAGCCAGCCGGGACAGGGAAACAATGAGCAGTTCTTC. Protein product: CASQPGQGNNEQFF.